What follows is one TCR beta chain and its context. The antigen is undetermined. Mismatch with germline at one junction end may stem from a read error. The CDR3 runs to 13 residues. Germline V gene sequence: CDR1 MNHNS, CDR2 SASEGT. The authors made TCR beta cDNA from approximately 500 ng total RNA with a constant-region primer. Modified slightly, ARM-PCR produced TCR beta libraries over three nested multiplex PCR rounds. The first two PCR rounds used TRBV1-TRBV30 primers with a Cbeta primer, nine to eleven cycles each. A single record per CDR3 protein comes from TCRdb applying MiXCR to the multiplex PCR reads. The profile shows around 190,000 distinct CDR3 sequences, around 85% of them singletons. Co-extraction of RNA and DNA was performed on about 19-31 mg of unsorted bulk tissue. The data originate from a study of tumor-infiltrating lymphocytes in primary liver carcinoma. Study context: The patients comprised men and women between the ages of 30 and 69 years. Whole-study results and caveats: Blood had a significantly lower top-250-clone fraction than tumors did (p = 0.039).

Sequencing used tumor tissue from primary liver carcinoma. This receptor was obtained from a man in his forties with primary liver carcinoma and hepatitis B virus infection. V and J are TRBV6-1 and TRBJ1-5; D gene ambiguous. The CDR3 bases are TGTGCCAGCACTGAAGCACTTCTAAGTAACCAGCATTTT. Translation gives CASTEALLSNQHF.